The entry below describes one T cell receptor beta chain. Its antigen remains unidentified. This specimen comes from a study of cytomegalovirus exposure and HLA in healthy donors. Only in-frame clones appear in the TCRdb table, and some are missing; sequencing was by immunoSEQ multiplex PCR. The repertoire includes approximately 260,000 clones, roughly 85% of them detected once, and roughly 0.99% sits in the top ten. Whole-study findings and limits: According to the study, roughly 160 TCR beta chains were cytomegalovirus-associated. Cytomegalovirus status, reportedly, was diagnosed with high specificity and sensitivity by the classifier.

Specimen: PBMCs. This clonotype was sampled from a woman in her late teens or twenties in good health and CMV-seronegative.

CDR3 sequence: CASSQKLAYEQYF. The CDR3 coding sequence is TGCGCCAGCAGCCAAAAACTGGCCTACGAGCAGTACTTC. This sequence joins TRBV4-1 and TRBJ2-7; D remains unclear. The germline CDR1 and CDR2 sequences are MGHRA and YSYEKL. Trimming shortened V by 2 bases and J by 2 bases, and 7 bases separated the two germline ends. The CDR3 consists of 13 residues.